This T cell receptor (beta chain) was found in a study of cytomegalovirus exposure and HLA in healthy donors. Study outcomes and limitations: Most observed TCR sequences were rare, whereas some public TCRs were detected in many donors. Some 150 TCR beta chains were listed as cytomegalovirus-associated.

The donors belonged to the approximately 120-subject validation cohort, separate from the roughly 650-subject first cohort. Points on this clone: Its target is not known.

Germline CDR1 reads MNHEY; CDR2 reads SVGAGI. The CDR3 loop spans 13 amino acids. The germline V and J ends were trimmed by 2 bases and 5 bases, with 6 bases remaining between them. Some clones are missing from TCRdb's copy, which holds only in-frame ones; the method was immunoSEQ multiplex PCR. The repertoire has roughly 70,000 clones, about 85% of them found once; the top ten carry under 3.5%. The receptor's source is a man aged 25 to 40 in good health and CMV-seronegative. V is TRBV6-5 and J is TRBJ1-4; D not resolved. The sequencing sample was made of PBMCs. The CDR3 region is CASSYTSNEKLFF. The DNA of the CDR3 is TGTGCCAGCAGTTACACTTCCAATGAAAAACTGTTTTTT.